Presented here are 23 T cell receptor beta chains from one specimen sequenced in a study of Graves' ophthalmopathy and Graves' hyperthyroidism. Beta-chain TCR CDR3 regions were amplified from RNA transcripts. First-round RT-PCR used HTBI primers; second-round multiplex PCR followed. MiXCR, applied by TCRdb to the multiplex PCR reads, yields one record per CDR3 protein. The sample yields some 1.1 million distinct CDR3 sequences, about 40% seen once. Sequencing used peripheral blood or thyroid tissue (not recorded which). Every receptor here comes from an adult man with Graves' hyperthyroidism.

The chain employs TRBV5-1 and TRBJ2-5; the D gene is possibly TRBD2 (6 bases). The V gene's germline CDR1 is SGHRS and CDR2 YFSETQ. Trimming took 2 bases from V and 4 from J, leaving 12 bases between them. The CDR3 totals 14 residues. CDR3 sequence reads: CASSLGLLIETQYF. The CDR3 DNA reads as TGCGCCAGCAGCTTAGGACTACTGATAGAGACCCAGTACTTC.

This clonotype was observed many times. The V and J genes are TRBV7-9 and TRBJ1-2, with 8 bases lining up with TRBD1. Looked up from germline, CDR1 is SEHNR and CDR2 is FQNEAQ (reference sequence). The trim removed 3 bases at V and 4 bases at J, leaving 7 bases unmatched. The CDR3 is 15 residues long. The CDR3 DNA reads as TGTGCCAGCAGCTTCCCGACAGGGGACTCCTATGGCTACACCTTC. It specifies CASSFPTGDSYGYTF.

The chain carries TRBV6-2 or TRBV6-3 and TRBJ1-5; no reliable D call. V was shortened by 6 bases and J by 2 bases, with 17 bases between the two germline ends. CDR1 is MNHEY and CDR2 is SVGEGT in the germline V gene. The CDR3 extends over 16 amino acids. As DNA, the CDR3 is TGTGCCAGCAGCGGAATCCGACACTCTGGCAATCAGCCCCAGCATTTT. This gives the protein CASSGIRHSGNQPQHF.

About this clonotype itself: The CDR3 end shows no conserved phenylalanine or tryptophan, and so a read error is likely. V usage is TRBV7-6 and J usage is TRBJ2-7, with a possible D match to TRBD1 (6 bases). CDR1 is SGHVS, CDR2 FNYEAQ, per germline. Trimming stripped 7 bases from V and 3 bases from J, with 13 bases between. CDR3 length: 13 residues. The chain's CDR3 is CASKRQGHYEQYS. DNA of the CDR3: TGTGCCAGCAAACGGCAGGGGCACTACGAGCAGTACTCC.

This clonotype was counted ten times or more. The genes are TRBV11-2 and TRBJ2-5, with D uncertain. CDR1 and CDR2 (germline): SGHAT, FQNNGV. V lost 1 base, J lost 3 bases, and 9 bases lay in between. CDR3 length: 14 amino acids. CDR3 sequence: CASSLGHFKETQYF. The CDR3 DNA follows: TGTGCCAGCAGCTTAGGTCACTTCAAAGAGACCCAGTACTTC.

This clonotype was counted ten times or more. The rearrangement joins TRBV20-1 to TRBJ1-3, with 11 bases fitting TRBD1. With V trimmed by 1 base and J by 0 bases, 5 bases remained unmatched. CDR1 is DFQATT and CDR2 is SNEGSKA in the germline V gene (reference sequence). This CDR3 contains 17 residues. The CDR3 DNA sequence: TGCAGTGCTAGAGTGGGGACAGGGGGTACCTCTGGAAACACCATATATTTT. It translates to CSARVGTGGTSGNTIYF.

This chain links TRBV6-2 or TRBV6-3 with TRBJ2-7; no clear D. Germline loops: CDR1 MNHEY, CDR2 SVGEGT. Trimming left V 0 bases short and J 6 bases short, with 9 bases between. The CDR3 consists of 13 residues. CDR3 sequence (DNA): TGTGCCAGCAGTTACTCGAGGTTGTCCGAGCAGTACTTC. The encoded protein is CASSYSRLSEQYF.

The chain combines TRBV9 with TRBJ2-7; TRBD1 matches 10 bases. J gave up 4 bases and V 7 bases, and 11 bases lay outside the gene matches. The CDR3 is made up of 15 amino acids. Germline V gene data show CDR1 as SGDLS and CDR2 as YYNGEE. CDR3 amino acids: CASEGQRGQGYEQYF. For the CDR3, the DNA is TGTGCCAGCGAGGGGCAACGGGGACAGGGGTACGAGCAGTACTTC.

This clonotype has a count of ten or more. The V and J genes are TRBV20-1 and TRBJ1-2; perhaps TRBD1 as D (6 bases). CDR3 length: 17 amino acids. Germline CDR1 is DFQATT and CDR2 is SNEGSKA (reference sequence). Trimming removed 2 bases at V and 0 bases at J, with 19 bases between. CDR3 DNA: TGCAGTGCTAGATCCCCGACAGGACATGCTGCTAACTATGGCTACACCTTC. Protein product: CSARSPTGHAANYGYTF.

The sample holds many counts of this clonotype. This chain connects TRBV2 to TRBJ1-2; D ambiguous. CDR1 SNHLY and CDR2 FYNNEI come from the germline V gene. There are 13 residues in the CDR3. The V end was cut by 1 base, the J end by 1 base, with 4 bases between. CDR3 nucleotide sequence: TGTGCCAGCAGTGAAGAAGATAACTATGGCTACACCTTC. Translating gives CASSEEDNYGYTF.

This clonotype has a handful of counts. One end of the junction varies from germline; a read error may be responsible. The genes are TRBV7-9 and TRBJ2-7; the D gene could be TRBD1 or TRBD2 (6 bases each). The CDR3 sequence is 14 residues long. Germline V lookup: CDR1 SEHNR, CDR2 FQNEAQ (reference sequence). The CDR3 DNA is TGCGCCAGCAGCCAAATAGGGGGGTCCTACGAGCAGTACTTC. Its protein product is CASSQIGGSYEQYF.

This clonotype showed up many times. The chain uses TRBV20-1 and TRBJ2-5, with D perhaps matching TRBD2 (6 bases). Germline values: CDR1 DFQATT, CDR2 SNEGSKA (reference sequence). The CDR3 is 15 amino acids. V gave up 1 base and J gave up 5 bases, with 17 bases separating them. DNA for the CDR3: TGCAGTGCTAGAGCGCGGCGGGGCTTTCCGGAGACCCAGTACTTC. Translation gives CSARARRGFPETQYF.

In its sample, this clonotype was seen many times. The gene calls are TRBV7-9 and TRBJ1-6, with a tentative D call TRBD1 (6 bases). This CDR3 has 15 residues. Trimming removed 4 bases at V and 3 bases at J, with 10 bases between. Germline CDR1 SEHNR, CDR2 FQNEAQ (reference sequence). The DNA of the CDR3 is TGTGCCAGCAGCTGGGACACCGACTATAATTCACCCCTCCACTTT. This codes for CASSWDTDYNSPLHF.

J is TRBJ2-5 and V is TRBV7-9; 8 bases are a match to TRBD2. V lost 5 bases, J lost 0 bases, and 5 bases stayed unmatched. CDR3 length equals 15 residues. In germline, CDR1 is SEHNR, CDR2 FQNEAQ (reference sequence). The CDR3 reads CASSLGGDDQETQYF. The CDR3 nucleotides read TGTGCCAGCAGCCTCGGGGGGGACGACCAAGAGACCCAGTACTTC. Complete variable domain (other parts from reference TRBV7-9 and TRBJ2-5): DTGVSQNPRHKITKRGQNVTFRCDPISEHNRLYWYRQTLGQGPEFLTYFQNEAQLEKSRLLSDRFSAERPKGSFSTLEIQRTEQGDSAMYLCASSLGGDDQETQYFGPGTRLLVL.

The J gene is TRBJ2-5, the V gene TRBV6-2 or TRBV6-3, with a possible D match to TRBD1 (6 bases). V lost 2 bases and J lost 6, with 13 bases in between. The length of the CDR3 is 14 residues. Germline V gene data show CDR1 as MNHEY and CDR2 as SVGEGT. Written as DNA, the CDR3 is TGTGCCAGCAGTTACAGCGGCAGGGGAAAGACCCAGTACTTC. It codes for CASSYSGRGKTQYF.

This clonotype showed up many times. This chain uses TRBV5-6 with TRBJ1-5; 9 nucleotides match TRBD1. J gave up 4 bases and V 2 bases, and 4 bases lay outside the gene matches. CDR1 and CDR2 from the germline V gene are SGHDT and YYEEEE. The CDR3 length is 15 residues. CDR3 sequence: CASSFGQGRNQPQHF. DNA for the CDR3: TGTGCCAGCAGCTTCGGACAGGGGAGGAATCAGCCCCAGCATTTT. The entire variable domain, with the rest obtained from reference TRBV5-6 and TRBJ1-5, is as follows: DAGVTQSPTHLIKTRGQQVTLRCSPKSGHDTVSWYQQALGQGPQFIFQYYEEEERQRGNFPDRFSGHQFPNYSSELNVNALLLGDSALYLCASSFGQGRNQPQHFGDGTRLSIL.

This clonotype came up many times. The genes are TRBV20-1 and TRBJ1-5; tentative D call: TRBD1 (6 bases). The CDR3 consists of 14 residues. Trimming shortened V by 4 bases and J by 1 base, and 11 bases separated the two germline ends. Germline CDR1 reads DFQATT; CDR2 reads SNEGSKA (reference sequence). DNA of the CDR3: TGCAGTGCTAAGGGAGGGGGGAGCAATCAGCCCCAGCATTTT. Amino acid sequence: CSAKGGGSNQPQHF.

This clonotype showed up many times. The V and J genes are TRBV5-8 and TRBJ1-2; TRBD1 matches 10 bases. This CDR3 has 16 residues. Per germline, CDR1 SGHTS and CDR2 YDEGEE. Trimming at V came to 6 bases and at J to 3 bases, leaving 11 bases not matched to a gene. The chain's CDR3 is CASTNGQGGFDYGYTF. CDR3 sequence (DNA): TGTGCCAGCACCAACGGACAGGGGGGTTTTGACTATGGCTACACCTTC. Variable domain in full (rest from reference TRBV5-8 and TRBJ1-2): EAGVTQSPTHLIKTRGQQATLRCSPISGHTSVYWYQQALGLGLQFLLWYDEGEERNRGNFPPRFSGRQFPNYSSELNVNALELEDSALYLCASTNGQGGFDYGYTFGSGTRLTVV.

As for this clonotype: A much larger clone differs by one base, so this may be a read error. The CDR3 sequence: CVSSPDRWETQYF. CDR3 bases: TGTGTCAGCAGTCCCGACAGGTGGGAGACCCAGTACTTC. The chain couples TRBV12-3 or TRBV12-4 to TRBJ2-5; D is possibly TRBD1 (6 bases). This CDR3 comprises 13 residues.

The CDR3 coding sequence is TGTGCCAGCAGCCTCCACCGGTGGGACAAAGAGACCCAGTACTTC. Its protein is CASSLHRWDKETQYF. The chain carries TRBV7-2 and TRBJ2-5; weak D call: TRBD1 (6 bases). In germline, CDR1 is SGHTA, CDR2 FQGNSA. This CDR3 is 15 amino acids long. V was clipped by 5 bases and J by 3 bases, with 16 bases between them.

The V gene is TRBV7-9, the J gene TRBJ1-2, with 7 bases fitting TRBD1. Trimming removed 5 bases from V and 7 bases from J; junction bases left unmatched: 10. In germline, CDR1 is SEHNR, CDR2 FQNEAQ (reference sequence). The CDR3 consists of 14 residues. The CDR3, as DNA: TGTGCCAGCAGCCCCTGGGACAGCGATTCTGGCTACACCTTC. Translating it yields CASSPWDSDSGYTF. The full variable domain, completed using reference TRBV7-9 and TRBJ1-2, is DTGVSQNPRHKITKRGQNVTFRCDPISEHNRLYWYRQTLGQGPEFLTYFQNEAQLEKSRLLSDRFSAERPKGSFSTLEIQRTEQGDSAMYLCASSPWDSDSGYTFGSGTRLTVV.

This clonotype was seen ten or more times. Given a much more abundant clone one base away, this may be a read error. CDR3 amino acids: CASSPGTGADEQYF. Here the CDR3 DNA reads TGTGCCAGCAGCCCCGGGACAGGGGCCGACGAGCAGTACTTC. J is TRBJ2-7 and V is TRBV12-3 or TRBV12-4; 10 bases are shared with TRBD1. Trimming removed 6 bases from V and 5 bases from J; junction bases left unmatched: 7. The CDR3 loop spans 14 amino acids.

V and J are TRBV7-9 and TRBJ2-5, with 13 positions matching TRBD2. V lost 5 bases and J lost 0; bases outside the gene matches: 9. CDR3 length equals 18 residues. CDR1 is SEHNR, CDR2 FQNEAQ, per germline (reference sequence). The CDR3 sequence is CASSTLRGLAGNQETQYF. The DNA of the CDR3 is TGTGCCAGCAGCACCCTCCGGGGACTAGCGGGAAACCAAGAGACCCAGTACTTC.